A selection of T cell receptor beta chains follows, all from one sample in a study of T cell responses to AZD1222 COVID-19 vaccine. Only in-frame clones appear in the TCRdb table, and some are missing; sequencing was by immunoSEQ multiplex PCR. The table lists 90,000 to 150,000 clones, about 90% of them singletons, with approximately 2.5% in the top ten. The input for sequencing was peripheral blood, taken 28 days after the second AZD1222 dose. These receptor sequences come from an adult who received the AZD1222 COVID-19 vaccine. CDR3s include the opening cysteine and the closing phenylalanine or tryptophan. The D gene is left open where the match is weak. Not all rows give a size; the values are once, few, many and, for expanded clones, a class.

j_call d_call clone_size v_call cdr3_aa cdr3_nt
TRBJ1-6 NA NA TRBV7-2 CASSSNRADNSPLHF TGTGCCAGCAGCTCCAACAGGGCTGATAATTCACCCCTCCACTTT
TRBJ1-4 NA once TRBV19 CASSRKATNEKLFF TGTGCCAGTAGTAGGAAAGCAACTAATGAAAAACTGTTTTTT
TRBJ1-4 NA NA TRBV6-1 CASSELGLGGEKLFF TGTGCCAGCAGTGAATTAGGGCTGGGAGGTGAAAAACTGTTTTTT
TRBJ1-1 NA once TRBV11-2 CASSLDFRNQNTEAFF TGTGCCAGCAGCTTAGATTTTAGGAATCAGAACACTGAAGCTTTCTTT
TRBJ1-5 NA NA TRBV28 CASSLSAGLGSLNQPQHF TGTGCCAGCAGTTTATCGGCGGGGTTGGGGTCTTTGAATCAGCCCCAGCATTTT
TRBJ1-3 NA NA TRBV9 CASSVGHASSGNTIYF TGTGCCAGCAGCGTAGGCCACGCTAGCTCTGGAAACACCATATATTTT
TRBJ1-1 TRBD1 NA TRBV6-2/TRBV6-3 CASSMGQGVTFF TGTGCCAGCAGTATGGGACAGGGGGTAACTTTCTTT
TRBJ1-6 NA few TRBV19 CASSTGVSPLHF TGTGCCAGTAGTACCGGGGTTTCACCCCTCCACTTT
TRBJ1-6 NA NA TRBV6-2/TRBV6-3 CASSNAAASPLHF TGTGCCAGCAGTAATGCGGCGGCATCACCCCTCCACTTT
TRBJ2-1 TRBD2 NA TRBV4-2 CASSQGTSRRYNEQFF TGTGCCAGCAGCCAAGGGACTAGTCGGAGGTACAATGAGCAGTTCTTC
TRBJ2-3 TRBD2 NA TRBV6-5 CASRKSGGADTQYF TGTGCCAGCAGAAAAAGCGGGGGGGCAGATACGCAGTATTTT
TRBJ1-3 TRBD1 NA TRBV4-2 CASSEQGGSGNTIYF TGTGCCAGCAGCGAACAGGGGGGATCTGGAAACACCATATATTTT
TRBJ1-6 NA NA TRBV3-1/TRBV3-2 CASSHSRNSNSPLHF TGTGCCAGCAGCCACTCACGGAACAGCAATTCACCCCTCCACTTT
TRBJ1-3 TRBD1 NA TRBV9 CASSPRDSRSGNTIYF TGTGCCAGCAGCCCCCGGGACAGTCGCTCTGGAAACACCATATATTTT
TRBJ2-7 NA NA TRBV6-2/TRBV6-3 CASSYRDDEQYF TGTGCCAGCAGTTATCGGGACGACGAGCAGTACTTC
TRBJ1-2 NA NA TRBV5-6 CASSLRGGLRSGLPYGYTF TGTGCCAGCAGCTTGCGGGGGGGCCTTCGGTCAGGACTGCCCTATGGCTACACCTTC
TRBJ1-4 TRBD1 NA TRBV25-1 CASSVRGHGEKLFF TGTGCCAGCAGCGTCAGGGGGCATGGGGAAAAACTGTTTTTT
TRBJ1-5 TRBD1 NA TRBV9 CASSVDGDRDQPQHF TGTGCCAGCAGCGTAGATGGGGACAGGGATCAGCCCCAGCATTTT
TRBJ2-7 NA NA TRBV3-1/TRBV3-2 CASSHHGGSRDYEQYF TGTGCCAGCAGCCACCATGGGGGAAGCAGGGACTACGAGCAGTACTTC
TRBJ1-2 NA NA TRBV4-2 CASSQDLATALYGYTF TGTGCCAGCAGCCAAGATCTTGCGACAGCTCTTTATGGCTACACCTTC
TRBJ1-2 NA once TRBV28 CASSPPGGAYGYTF TGTGCCAGCTCCCCGCCGGGAGGGGCATATGGCTACACCTTC
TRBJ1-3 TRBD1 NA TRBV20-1 CSASPGGFSGNTIYF TGCAGTGCTAGTCCAGGGGGCTTCTCTGGAAACACCATATATTTT
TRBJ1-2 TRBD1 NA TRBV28 CASSRGALNYGYTF TGTGCCAGCAGCAGGGGGGCCTTGAACTATGGCTACACCTTC
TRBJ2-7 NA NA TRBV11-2 CASSPVLGGPSYEQYF TGTGCCAGCAGCCCGGTGTTGGGGGGGCCCTCCTACGAGCAGTACTTC
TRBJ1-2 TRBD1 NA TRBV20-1 CSAGEQGNIYGYTF TGCAGTGCTGGTGAACAGGGGAATATCTATGGCTACACCTTC
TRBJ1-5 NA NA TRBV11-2 CASSLVRGTHTQHF TGTGCCAGCAGCTTAGTAAGGGGGACTCACACCCAGCATTTT
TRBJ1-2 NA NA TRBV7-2 CASSLAGVKNYGYTF TGTGCCAGCAGCTTGGCGGGGGTAAAGAACTATGGCTACACCTTC
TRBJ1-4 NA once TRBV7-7 CASSFSLAATNEKLFF TGTGCTAGCAGCTTTAGTTTGGCCGCAACTAATGAAAAACTGTTTTTT
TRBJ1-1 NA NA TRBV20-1 CSARPTSEAFF TGCAGTGCTAGACCCACAAGCGAAGCTTTCTTT
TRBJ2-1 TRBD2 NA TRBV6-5 CASTTGTSGNGEQFF TGTGCCAGCACCACCGGGACTAGCGGCAACGGAGAGCAGTTCTTC
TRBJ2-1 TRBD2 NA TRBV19 CASRTTSGNSYNEQFF TGTGCCAGTAGAACTACTAGCGGGAACTCCTACAATGAGCAGTTCTTC
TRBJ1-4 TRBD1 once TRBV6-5 CASSYTQGRSKKLFF TGTGCCAGCAGCTACACACAGGGGAGGTCGAAAAAACTGTTTTTT
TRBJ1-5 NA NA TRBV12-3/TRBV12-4 CASSLRGLQPQHF TGTGCCAGCAGTTTACGGGGATTGCAGCCCCAGCATTTT
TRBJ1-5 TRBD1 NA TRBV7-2 CASSSGGRSQPQHF TGTGCCAGCAGCTCAGGGGGAAGGAGTCAGCCCCAGCATTTT
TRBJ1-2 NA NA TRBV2 CASSVRGFGGYTF TGTGCCAGCAGTGTTCGGGGATTCGGTGGCTACACCTTC
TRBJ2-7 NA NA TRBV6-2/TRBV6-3 CASSYRGPYKQYF TGTGCCAGCAGTTACCGGGGACCGTACAAGCAGTACTTC
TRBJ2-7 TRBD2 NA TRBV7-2 CASSEGLAGGVYEQYF TGTGCCAGCAGCGAGGGACTAGCGGGGGGGGTATACGAGCAGTACTTC
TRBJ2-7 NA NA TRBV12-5 CASGLAEQEGYEQYF TGTGCTAGTGGTTTGGCCGAGCAAGAGGGCTACGAGCAGTACTTC
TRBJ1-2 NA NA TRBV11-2 CASSQTGTEYYGYTF TGTGCCAGCAGCCAGACCGGGACGGAATACTATGGCTACACCTTC
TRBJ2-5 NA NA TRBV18 CASSPTLRSQETQYF TGTGCCAGCTCACCTACACTACGATCCCAAGAGACCCAGTACTTC
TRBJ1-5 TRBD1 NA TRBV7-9 CASSTGQGSSNQPQHF TGTGCCAGCAGCACAGGACAGGGTTCTAGCAATCAGCCCCAGCATTTT
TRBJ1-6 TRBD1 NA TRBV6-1 CASSEAGDRDSPLHF TGTGCCAGCAGTGAGGCGGGGGACAGGGATTCACCCCTCCACTTT
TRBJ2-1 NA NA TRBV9 CASSVAEGLGNNEQFF TGTGCCAGCAGCGTAGCTGAGGGGCTCGGGAACAATGAGCAGTTCTTC
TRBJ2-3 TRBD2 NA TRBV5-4 CASSLKKSSGGTSTDTQYF TGTGCCAGCAGCTTGAAAAAATCTAGCGGGGGGACCAGCACAGATACGCAGTATTTT
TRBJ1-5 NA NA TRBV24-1 CATSDSLQSGINQPQHF TGTGCCACCAGTGACTCACTCCAGAGCGGAATCAATCAGCCCCAGCATTTT
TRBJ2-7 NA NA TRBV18 CASSPIPAEVYEQYF TGTGCCAGCTCACCCATCCCGGCAGAAGTCTACGAGCAGTACTTC
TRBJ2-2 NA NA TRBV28 CASSFSFGGTGELFF TGTGCCAGCAGTTTTTCCTTTGGCGGCACCGGGGAGCTGTTTTTT
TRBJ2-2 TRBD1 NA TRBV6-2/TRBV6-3 CASSLQGFAGELFF TGTGCCAGCAGTTTACAGGGGTTTGCCGGGGAGCTGTTTTTT
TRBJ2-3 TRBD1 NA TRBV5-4 CASSPGQGGTDTQYF TGTGCCAGCAGCCCGGGACAGGGAGGCACAGATACGCAGTATTTT
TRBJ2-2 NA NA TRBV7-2 CASSFGGSNTGELFF TGTGCCAGCAGCTTCGGGGGATCGAACACCGGGGAGCTGTTTTTT
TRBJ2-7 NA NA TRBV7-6 CASSLVMGTYEQYF TGTGCCAGCAGCTTAGTTATGGGAACCTACGAGCAGTACTTC
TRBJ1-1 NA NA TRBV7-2 CASTPGGSGNTEAFF TGTGCCAGCACCCCAGGAGGCAGTGGGAACACTGAAGCTTTCTTT
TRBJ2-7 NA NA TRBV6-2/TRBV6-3 CASSYFNEQYF TGTGCCAGCAGTTACTTTAACGAGCAGTACTTC